This entry lists 20 T cell receptor beta chains sequenced from one sample in a study of T cell responses to AZD1222 COVID-19 vaccine. Sequencing was performed with immunoSEQ multiplex PCR; in TCRdb, only in-frame clones are kept and a portion is missing. The sample holds fewer than 130,000 clones; around 90% are singletons and the top ten take 2% to 2.5%. The sequencing here drew on peripheral blood, taken 28 days after the second AZD1222 dose. The receptors originated from an adult who received the AZD1222 COVID-19 vaccine.

The genes are TRBV7-6 and TRBJ2-4; D may match TRBD1 or TRBD2 (7 bases each). Trimming removed 2 bases at V and 1 base at J, with 21 bases between. This CDR3 has 19 residues. The germline V gene has CDR1 SGHVS and CDR2 FNYEAQ. CDR3 DNA sequence: TGTGCCAGCAGCTTATGGGCAGGGGGGGTTGACATCGCCAAAAACATTCAGTACTTC. This translates into CASSLWAGGVDIAKNIQYF.

The chain is built from TRBV29-1 and TRBJ2-1; TRBD1 is a possible D gene (5 bases). The V end was cut by 3 bases, the J end by 7 bases, with 10 bases between. The CDR3 consists of 12 residues. CDR1 SQVTM and CDR2 ANQGSEA come from the germline V gene. The CDR3 protein is CSVDEGVNEQFF. CDR3 in DNA: TGCAGCGTTGATGAAGGGGTGAATGAGCAGTTCTTC.

A few counts support this clone. This chain uses TRBV9 with TRBJ2-3; 8 bases agree with TRBD1. CDR3 length equals 14 residues. Germline-derived CDR1 and CDR2 are SGDLS and YYNGEE. J lost 6 bases, V lost 7 bases, and 10 bases had no gene match. The CDR3 DNA sequence: TGTGCCAGCGACCCAGGGGGCGCAGGGGATACGCAGTATTTT. Amino acids: CASDPGGAGDTQYF.

The CDR3 spells CASTAGQNYGYTF. DNA of the CDR3: TGTGCCAGCACCGCGGGACAAAACTATGGCTACACCTTC. The chain recombines TRBV12-3 or TRBV12-4 with TRBJ1-2, with D possibly being TRBD1 (6 bases). Trimming took off 7 bases at V and 2 bases at J, with 11 bases between the two ends. The CDR3 sequence is 13 residues long.

This clone was recorded once. The rearrangement joins TRBV19 to TRBJ1-1, with D possibly being TRBD1 (6 bases). V was pared by 9 bases and J by 3 bases, with 23 bases between. The CDR3 has 16 amino acids. Germline CDR1 LNHDA, CDR2 SQIVND (reference sequence). CDR3 coding DNA: TGTGCCAGCCGGAACCACAGGGCGGTGATGGACACTGAAGCTTTCTTT. Its translation: CASRNHRAVMDTEAFF.

The chain recombines TRBV23-1 with TRBJ1-5; D gene uncertain. TRBV23-1 is reported as an ORF; its role is uncertain. Trimming stripped 1 base from V and 8 bases from J, with 18 bases between. The CDR3 has 16 residues. The CDR3 DNA reads TGCGCCAGCAGTCAATACTCCCCAGGCACCGGGAAGCCCCAGCATTTT. This gives the protein CASSQYSPGTGKPQHF.

The chain links TRBV7-2 to TRBJ1-2; 12 bases fit TRBD1. This CDR3 has 19 residues. V shed 1 base, J shed 2 bases, and the junction held 11 bases outside the gene matches. In germline, CDR1 is SGHTA, CDR2 FQGNSA. CDR3 nucleotide sequence: TGTGCCAGCAGCTTAGTCCCCGGGACAGGGGGCGCGAGGAACTATGGCTACACCTTC. Residues: CASSLVPGTGGARNYGYTF.

The chain links TRBV28 to TRBJ2-2; 7 bases are a match to TRBD1. V lost 2 bases and J lost 0; bases outside the gene matches: 3. Per the germline V gene, CDR1 is MDHEN and CDR2 is SYDVKM. The CDR3 extends over 16 amino acids. The CDR3 sequence: CASSLGGQSNTGELFF. In nucleotides, the CDR3 is TGTGCCAGCAGTTTAGGGGGACAGTCGAACACCGGGGAGCTGTTTTTT.

The chain links TRBV5-4 to TRBJ2-7, with unresolved D. The CDR3 runs 13 residues. The germline CDR1 and CDR2 sequences are SGHNT and YYREEE (reference sequence). V lost 5 bases and J lost 5, with 14 bases in between. Written as DNA, the CDR3 is TGTGCCAGCAGAGCGAATCCGACGGACGAGCAGTACTTC. Its translation: CASRANPTDEQYF.

In this sample, this clone turned up a few times. The V gene is TRBV6-2 or TRBV6-3, the J gene TRBJ1-5; 7 bases align to TRBD1. Germline V CDR1 and CDR2: MNHEY, SVGEGT. This CDR3 is built from 14 residues. The V gene end was trimmed by 5 bases and the J gene end by 3 bases; junction bases not matched to a gene: 4. The DNA of the CDR3 is TGTGCCAGCAGTACGACAGGGTCCAATCAGCCCCAGCATTTT. Amino acids: CASSTTGSNQPQHF.

This CDR3 reads CASSPGQGASGYTF. The CDR3 DNA follows: TGTGCCAGCAGCCCGGGACAGGGGGCCTCTGGCTACACCTTC. The chain joins TRBV7-9 to TRBJ1-2; TRBD1 agrees at 12 bases. Germline V lookup: CDR1 SEHNR, CDR2 FQNEAQ (reference sequence). CDR3 length equals 14 residues. Losses at the gene ends were 5 bases for V and 7 bases for J; bases not matched to a gene: 5.

The rearrangement uses TRBV29-1 and TRBJ2-1, with TRBD2 matching 14 bases. Germline CDR1 SQVTM, CDR2 ANQGSEA. This CDR3 has 13 amino acids. Unmatched junction bases numbered 3, after V lost 6 bases and J lost 8 bases. The DNA for the CDR3 is TGCAGCGTGACTAGCGGGGGGGGTGATGAGCAGTTCTTC. Translation gives CSVTSGGGDEQFF.

The rearrangement uses TRBV23-1 and TRBJ2-7, with 11 bases identical to TRBD1. TRBV23-1 is placed among ORFs of uncertain function. CDR3 length: 15 residues. J was trimmed by 2 bases and V by 8 bases; bases with no gene match: 8. The CDR3 DNA is TGCGCCAGCGGATCGATGGGACAGGGGGCCTACGAGCAGTACTTC. It yields the protein CASGSMGQGAYEQYF.

V gene TRBV7-9 combines with J gene TRBJ2-4; no clear D gene. The CDR3 sequence is 15 residues long. The V end was cut by 4 bases, the J end by 0 bases, with 10 bases between. Germline V CDR1 and CDR2: SEHNR, FQNEAQ (reference sequence). CDR3 coding DNA: TGTGCCAGCAGCTCTTCACTTCTAGCCAAAAACATTCAGTACTTC. Its translation is CASSSSLLAKNIQYF.

The chain combines TRBV18 with TRBJ1-2; 9 positions match TRBD1. Germline CDR1 is KGHSH and CDR2 is LQKENI. This CDR3 contains 13 residues. V lost 4 bases to trimming and J lost 8 bases; unmatched junction nucleotides: 5. DNA of the CDR3: TGTGCCAGCTCACTACAGGGGGCTGGGGGCTACACCTTC. This gives the protein CASSLQGAGGYTF.

The chain has TRBV6-2 or TRBV6-3 and TRBJ1-2; D remains ambiguous. The V gene lost 2 bases and the J gene lost 4 bases, with 5 bases spanning the gap. CDR1 is MNHEY and CDR2 is SVGEGT in the germline V gene. This CDR3 spans 12 amino acids. The CDR3 protein is CASSYITYGYTF. In nucleotides, the CDR3 is TGTGCCAGCAGTTACATTACCTATGGCTACACCTTC.

The rearrangement joins TRBV2 to TRBJ2-3; D is possibly TRBD1 (6 bases). This CDR3 has 13 residues. In germline, CDR1 is SNHLY, CDR2 FYNNEI. V was shortened by 6 bases and J by 2 bases, with 9 bases between the two germline ends. Here the CDR3 DNA reads TGTGCCAGCAGGAGGACAGCCACAGATACGCAGTATTTT. Protein: CASRRTATDTQYF.

J is TRBJ1-1 and V is TRBV19; 8 positions match TRBD1. The CDR3 loop spans 13 amino acids. Germline V gene sequence: CDR1 LNHDA, CDR2 SQIVND (reference sequence). Germline trimming cut 6 bases from V and 5 bases from J; bases unmatched to any gene: 5. The CDR3 DNA reads TGTGCCAGTAGGTACAGGGGGGTTACTGAAGCTTTCTTT. Amino acids: CASRYRGVTEAFF. Supplemented by reference TRBV19 and TRBJ1-1, the full variable domain reads DGGITQSPKYLFRKEGQNVTLSCEQNLNHDAMYWYRQDPGQGLRLIYYSQIVNDFQKGDIAEGYSVSREKKESFPLTVTSAQKNPTAFYLCASRYRGVTEAFFGQGTRLTVV.

The genes are TRBV5-4 and TRBJ1-2, with 10 bases matching TRBD1. CDR3 length equals 13 residues. Per the germline V gene, CDR1 is SGHNT and CDR2 is YYREEE (reference sequence). The J segment lost 6 bases and the V segment lost 4 bases, leaving 3 bases of the junction unmatched. CDR3: CASSIGTGDGYTF. The CDR3, as DNA: TGTGCCAGCAGCATAGGGACAGGGGATGGCTACACCTTC.

The chain is built from TRBV2 and TRBJ2-5; 7 bases match TRBD2. Germline values: CDR1 SNHLY, CDR2 FYNNEI. This CDR3 region has 16 residues. The junction had 11 bases not matched to a gene; V was cut back by 6 bases and J by 1 base. The CDR3 here is CASRSPTSRAQETQYF. In nucleotides, the CDR3 is TGTGCCAGCAGGAGCCCGACTAGCAGGGCCCAAGAGACCCAGTACTTC.